In this sample, the clone carrying this T cell receptor beta chain turned up a few times. Sequenced by immunoSEQ multiplex PCR; TCRdb stores in-frame clones only, minus some. The sample has some 150,000 clones; roughly 80% are singletons. This sample is drawn from a study of cytotoxic CD8 clonotypes in ibrutinib-treated CLL. Sequenced material: PBMCs, taken after 12 months of ibrutinib treatment. This receptor was taken from a human donor with chronic lymphocytic leukemia.

CDR3 protein: CASKQGYNSPLHF. The CDR3, as DNA: TGTGCCAGTAAACAGGGGTATAATTCACCCCTCCACTTT. The genes are TRBV19 and TRBJ1-6; TRBD1 matches at 7 bases. The CDR3 sequence is 13 residues long. Germline V gene data show CDR1 as LNHDA and CDR2 as SQIVND (reference sequence). V trimming: 7 bases; J trimming: 4 bases; junction bases outside the gene matches: 1.